The rows below give T cell receptor beta chains drawn from one sample of a study of blood T cells in healthy people across ages. Each CDR3 protein gets one entry after TCRdb re-called the 5' RACE reads with MiXCR. This table has around 1,700,000 distinct CDR3 sequences, roughly 27% appearing once. Sequenced material: blood. These receptors came from a young woman in good health. Each CDR3 is given with its conserved first and last residue. The order of the fields is clone size, D gene, J gene, V gene, CDR3 protein, CDR3 DNA. A D gene is named only where the DNA matches it firmly. Where a row states a size, it is once, few, many or the class of an expanded clone; other rows omit it.

>few|-|TRBJ2-3|TRBV9
CASSTGLTTDTQYF
TGTGCCAGCAGTACAGGGTTAACGACAGATACGCAGTATTTT
>few|TRBD1|TRBJ1-2|TRBV2
CASSSEGASYGYTF
TGTGCCAGCAGTTCTGAGGGGGCTTCTTATGGCTACACCTTC
>few|-|TRBJ2-3|TRBV20-1
CSGVSSTDTQYF
TGCAGTGGGGTATCTAGCACAGATACGCAGTATTTT
>-|TRBD1|TRBJ1-1|TRBV10-3
CAIRSGTGRTEAFF
TGTGCCATCAGGTCGGGGACAGGGCGAACTGAAGCTTTCTTT
>-|-|TRBJ2-2|TRBV5-1
CASSPRGFERLFSGELFF
TGCGCCAGCAGCCCTAGGGGGTTCGAACGGTTATTTTCCGGGGAGCTGTTTTTT
>few|-|TRBJ2-7|TRBV4-1
CASSQTPVASGSYEQYF
TGCGCCAGCAGCCAAACCCCTGTGGCGAGTGGGAGCTACGAGCAGTACTTC
>-|-|TRBJ2-7|TRBV14
CASSQDNPYEQYF
TGTGCCAGCAGCCAAGATAATCCCTACGAGCAGTACTTC
>many|TRBD2|TRBJ2-1|TRBV24-1
CATSDPSGGSSDEQFF
TGTGCCACCAGTGATCCCTCTGGCGGGAGTAGCGATGAGCAGTTCTTC
>-|-|TRBJ2-6|TRBV7-9
CASSLTRGRVGANVLTF
TGTGCCAGCAGCTTAACTAGGGGTAGAGTTGGGGCCAACGTCCTGACTTTC
>-|-|TRBJ1-4|TRBV6-1
CASSEEGVWREKLFF
TGTGCCAGCAGTGAAGAGGGGGTCTGGCGTGAAAAACTGTTTTTT
>-|TRBD2|TRBJ2-3|TRBV20-1
CSAWGGTSGGTDTQYF
TGCAGTGCTTGGGGGGGGACTAGCGGAGGCACAGATACGCAGTATTTT
>many|TRBD1|TRBJ1-5|TRBV3-1
CASSQEGGSNQPQHF
TGTGCCAGCAGCCAAGAAGGGGGCAGCAATCAGCCCCAGCATTTT
>-|-|TRBJ2-5|TRBV5-4
CATANRQDQETKYF
TGTGCCACCGCAAATAGACAGGACCAAGAGACCAAGTACTTC
>many|-|TRBJ1-5|TRBV12-3/TRBV12-4
CASSLSEGQPQHF
TGTGCCAGCAGTTTGAGTGAGGGTCAGCCCCAGCATTTT
>many|-|TRBJ2-3|TRBV5-1
CASSLGAADTQYF
TGTGCCAGCAGCTTGGGGGCCGCAGATACGCAGTATTTT
>-|TRBD1|TRBJ2-7|TRBV5-1
CASSSGQGDVYEQYF
TGCGCCAGCAGCTCCGGACAGGGTGACGTCTACGAGCAGTACTTC
>-|-|TRBJ1-5|TRBV2
CASKGGRGSNQPQHF
TGTGCCAGCAAGGGGGGCCGAGGCAGCAATCAGCCCCAGCATTTT
>-|-|TRBJ2-1|TRBV20-1
CSLSRRRNNEQFF
TGCAGCTTAAGCCGACGGAGGAACAATGAGCAGTTCTTC
>few|-|TRBJ1-4|TRBV6-2/TRBV6-3
CATRSEDEKLFF
TGTGCCACCAGAAGCGAGGATGAAAAACTGTTTTTT
>few|-|TRBJ2-5|TRBV3-1
CASSHRAHLDAQYF
TGTGCCAGCAGCCACCGGGCCCACCTAGACGCGCAGTACTTC
>-|TRBD1|TRBJ2-1|TRBV12-3/TRBV12-4
CASSPGQVPYNEQFF
TGTGCCAGCAGTCCTGGACAGGTCCCCTACAATGAGCAGTTCTTC
>-|-|TRBJ1-5|TRBV29-1
CSVGSQTEPYSNQPQHF
TGCAGCGTCGGTAGCCAGACAGAGCCGTATAGCAATCAGCCCCAGCATTTT
>many|TRBD2|TRBJ2-7|TRBV6-5
CASSYSNVGGSYEQYF
TGTGCCAGCAGTTACTCGAATGTGGGAGGGTCCTACGAGCAGTACTTC
>-|TRBD2|TRBJ2-5|TRBV6-5
CASSYLAGGDNEQYF
TGTGCCAGCAGTTATCTAGCGGGGGGCGACAATGAGCAGTACTTC
>-|TRBD2|TRBJ2-3|TRBV7-2
CASSLVGWASGTSTRDTQYF
TGTGCCAGCAGCTTAGTTGGGTGGGCTAGCGGCACCTCCACACGAGATACGCAGTATTTT
>-|TRBD1|TRBJ1-3|TRBV7-6
CASSPQGRGNTIYF
TGTGCCAGCAGCCCACAGGGGAGAGGAAACACCATATATTTT
>few|TRBD2|TRBJ2-3|TRBV4-1
CASSLWIAGGPSDTQYF
TGCGCCAGCAGCCTCTGGATAGCGGGGGGGCCGTCAGATACGCAGTATTTT
>-|-|TRBJ2-1|TRBV5-1
CASNSSSYNEQFF
TGCGCCAGCAACTCGAGCTCCTACAATGAGCAGTTCTTC
>-|TRBD2|TRBJ2-3|TRBV7-2
CASSLTSGRSDTQYF
TGTGCCAGCAGTCTGACTAGCGGGAGGTCAGATACGCAGTATTTT
>-|TRBD2|TRBJ2-7|TRBV5-6
CASSYQRGSSYEQYF
TGTGCCAGCAGCTACCAGCGGGGGAGTTCCTACGAGCAGTACTTC
>-|TRBD2|TRBJ2-3|TRBV5-1
CASSQARGDTDTQYF
TGCGCCAGCAGCCAGGCGCGGGGGGACACAGATACGCAGTATTTT
>few|-|TRBJ2-1|TRBV7-2
CAGSLGGPDEQFF
TGTGCCGGCAGCTTAGGTGGCCCGGATGAGCAGTTCTTC